This T cell receptor beta chain was identified in a study of blood T cell repertoires in COVID-19. Study summary: The United States, Italy and Spain provided the acute and convalescent COVID-19 samples.

Seattle researchers signed up patients amid active infection and tracked them longitudinally. The CDR3 has 14 residues. The germline V gene has CDR1 LNHDA and CDR2 SQIVND (reference sequence). The V gene lost 1 base and the J gene lost 5 bases, with 11 bases spanning the gap. Authors' methods: Using reference gene primer amplification, nucleated cell counts were estimated. Using immunoSEQ multiplex PCR, the repertoire was profiled, and TCRdb retains in-frame clones only, with some absent. Clonal size and the V and J genes are those of that table, whereas D and trimming came from the DNA. The sample contains a few hundred thousand clones, 90% of which appear only once.

Sequences were obtained from peripheral blood. This sequence originates from a woman in her fifties or sixties with COVID-19, enrolled during active disease. The chain combines TRBV19 with TRBJ1-2; no clear D. Here the CDR3 reads CASSIAGREYGYTF. CDR3 coding DNA: TGTGCCAGTAGTATAGCTGGGAGGGAGTATGGCTACACCTTC.